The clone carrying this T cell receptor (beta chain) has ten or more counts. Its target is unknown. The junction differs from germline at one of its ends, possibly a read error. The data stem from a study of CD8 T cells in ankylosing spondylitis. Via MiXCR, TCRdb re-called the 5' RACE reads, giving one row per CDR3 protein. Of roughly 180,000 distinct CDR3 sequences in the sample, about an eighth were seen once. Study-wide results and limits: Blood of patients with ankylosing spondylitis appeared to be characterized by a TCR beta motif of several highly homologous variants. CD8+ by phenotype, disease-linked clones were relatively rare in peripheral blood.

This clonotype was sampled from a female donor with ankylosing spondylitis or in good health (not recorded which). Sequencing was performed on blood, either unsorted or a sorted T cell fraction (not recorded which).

The CDR3 coding sequence is TGTGCCAGCAGCCAAGATTTAGGTGGGACTAATAAGCTCTTC. Its translation is CASSQDLGGTNKLF. The chain joins TRBV4-2 to TRBJ2-1, with 7 bases matching TRBD2. Germline V gene lookup returns CDR1 LGHNA and CDR2 YNFKEQ. The CDR3 totals 14 residues.